This T cell receptor beta chain was recovered during a study of OX40 agonist ivuxolimab in advanced cancers. Across the study: Patients received ivuxolimab, an intravenous treatment, every 2 weeks at 0.01 to 10 mg/kg. Participants, 80% to 90% male, averaged around 64 years of age, ranging from about 23 to 79.

About this clone itself: Its specificity is not known.

V lost 3 bases and J 5 bases, leaving 13 bases between the germline ends. Germline V gene data show CDR1 as LNHNV and CDR2 as YYDKDF (reference sequence). CDR3 length: 15 residues. Sequenced by immunoSEQ multiplex PCR; TCRdb stores in-frame clones only, minus some. In the table there are about 82,000 clones, around 85% of which are singletons. General observations from the study: At 0.1-3.0 mg/kg, partial responders had clonal expansion among the lowest observed. Average numbers of expanded clones were greater in CD8+ T cells than in CD4+.

Sequenced here: CD4+ or CD8+ T cells sorted from blood, sampled in a trial of the OX40 agonist ivuxolimab. This TCR was sampled from an adult with an advanced solid tumor such as melanoma, head and neck, liver or kidney cancer. The chain carries TRBV15 and TRBJ1-4; D ambiguous. CDR3 residues: CATSRGGQNNEKLFF. CDR3 DNA: TGTGCCACCAGCAGGGGCGGGCAGAACAATGAAAAACTGTTTTTT. The full variable domain, completed using reference TRBV15 and TRBJ1-4, is DAMVIQNPRYQVTQFGKPVTLSCSQTLNHNVMYWYQQKSSQAPKLLFHYYDKDFNNEADTPDNFQSRRPNTSFCFLDIRSPGLGDTAMYLCATSRGGQNNEKLFFGSGTQLSVL.